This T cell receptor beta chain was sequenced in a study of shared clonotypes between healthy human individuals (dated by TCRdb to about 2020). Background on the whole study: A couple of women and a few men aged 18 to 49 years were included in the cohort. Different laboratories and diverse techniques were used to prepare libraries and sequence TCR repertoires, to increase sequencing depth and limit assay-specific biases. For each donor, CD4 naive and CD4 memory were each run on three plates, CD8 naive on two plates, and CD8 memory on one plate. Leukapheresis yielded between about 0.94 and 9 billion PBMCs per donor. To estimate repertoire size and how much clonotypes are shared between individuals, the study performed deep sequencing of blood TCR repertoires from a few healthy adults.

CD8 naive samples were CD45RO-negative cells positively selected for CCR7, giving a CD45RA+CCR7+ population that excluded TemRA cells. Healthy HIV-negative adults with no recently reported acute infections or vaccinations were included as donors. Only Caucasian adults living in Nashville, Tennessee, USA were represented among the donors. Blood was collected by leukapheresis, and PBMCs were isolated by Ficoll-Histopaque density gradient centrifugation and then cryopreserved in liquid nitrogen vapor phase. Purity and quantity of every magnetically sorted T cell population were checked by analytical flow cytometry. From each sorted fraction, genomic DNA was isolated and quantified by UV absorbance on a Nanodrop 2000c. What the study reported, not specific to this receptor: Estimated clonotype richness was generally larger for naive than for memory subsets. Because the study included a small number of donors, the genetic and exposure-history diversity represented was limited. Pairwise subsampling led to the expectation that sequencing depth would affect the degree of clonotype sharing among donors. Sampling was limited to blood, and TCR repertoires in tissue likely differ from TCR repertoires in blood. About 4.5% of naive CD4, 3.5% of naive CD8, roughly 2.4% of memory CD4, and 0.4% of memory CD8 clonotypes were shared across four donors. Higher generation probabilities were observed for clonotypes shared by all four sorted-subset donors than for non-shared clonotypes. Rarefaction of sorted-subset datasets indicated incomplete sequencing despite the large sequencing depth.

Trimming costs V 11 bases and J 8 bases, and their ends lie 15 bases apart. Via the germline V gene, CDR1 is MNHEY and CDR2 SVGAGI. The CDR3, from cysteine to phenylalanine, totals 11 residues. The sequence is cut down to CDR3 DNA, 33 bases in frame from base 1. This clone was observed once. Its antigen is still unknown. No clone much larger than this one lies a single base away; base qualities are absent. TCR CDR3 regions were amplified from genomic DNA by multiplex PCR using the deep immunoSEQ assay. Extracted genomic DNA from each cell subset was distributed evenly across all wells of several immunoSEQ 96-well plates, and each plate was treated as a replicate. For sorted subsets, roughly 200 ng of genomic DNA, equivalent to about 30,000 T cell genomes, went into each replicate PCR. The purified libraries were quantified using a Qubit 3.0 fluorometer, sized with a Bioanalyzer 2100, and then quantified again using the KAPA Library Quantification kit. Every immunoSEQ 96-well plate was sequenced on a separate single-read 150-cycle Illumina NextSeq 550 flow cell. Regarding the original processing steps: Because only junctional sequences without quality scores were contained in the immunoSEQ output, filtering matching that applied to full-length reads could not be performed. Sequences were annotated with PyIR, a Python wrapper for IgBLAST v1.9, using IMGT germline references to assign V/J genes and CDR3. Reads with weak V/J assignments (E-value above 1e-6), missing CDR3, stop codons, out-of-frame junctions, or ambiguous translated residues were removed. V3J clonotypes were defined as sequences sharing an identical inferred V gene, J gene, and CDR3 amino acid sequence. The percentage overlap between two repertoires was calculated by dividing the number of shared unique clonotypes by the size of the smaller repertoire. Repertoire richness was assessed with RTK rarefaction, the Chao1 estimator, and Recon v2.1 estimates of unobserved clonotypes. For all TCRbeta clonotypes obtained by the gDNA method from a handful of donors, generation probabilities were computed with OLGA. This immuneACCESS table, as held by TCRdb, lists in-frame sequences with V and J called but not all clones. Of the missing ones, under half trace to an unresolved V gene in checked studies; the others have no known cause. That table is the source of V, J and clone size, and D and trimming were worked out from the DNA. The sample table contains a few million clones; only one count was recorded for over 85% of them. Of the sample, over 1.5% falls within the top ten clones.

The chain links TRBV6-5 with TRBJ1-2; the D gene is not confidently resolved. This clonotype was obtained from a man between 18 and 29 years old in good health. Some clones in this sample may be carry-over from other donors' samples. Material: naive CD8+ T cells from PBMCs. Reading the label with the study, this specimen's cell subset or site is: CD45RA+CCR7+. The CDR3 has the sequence CASRSMRGYTF. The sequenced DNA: TGTGCCTCTCGTTCGATGCGGGGCTACACCTTC.